The T cell receptor (beta chain) under discussion was sequenced for a study of T cell repertoires in breast cancer. Overall study: Most of the approximately 19 tumors had ER+/PR+ status. Healthy controls: nine donors. Points from the study as a whole: Partial tumor sampling and removing singletons may have missed real antitumor TCRs.

Primers covering all TCR V genes were used in emulsion RT-PCR on CD8+ T cells. As concerns this clonotype: The antigen is not known.

Blocking oligonucleotides added to a second nested PCR suppressed unpaired genes. TCRdb redid the calling of the emulsion pairing reads with MiXCR, one entry per CDR3 protein. The table shows some 37,000 distinct CDR3 sequences, with over 40% occurring only once. This receptor was taken from a pool of human donors with breast cancer or a healthy control (not recorded which). Material: CD8+ T cells.

The CDR3 sequence is CASSTPAVRTGVYEQYF. The CDR3 DNA sequence: TGTGCCAGCAGCACACCCGCCGTGAGGACAGGGGTCTACGAGCAGTACTTC. The chain carries TRBV7-9 and TRBJ2-7, with 9 bases that match TRBD1. The CDR3 is made up of 17 amino acids. Trimming at V came to 5 bases and at J to 3 bases, leaving 14 bases not matched to a gene. Germline values: CDR1 SEHNR, CDR2 FQNEAQ (reference sequence).